The entry below gives a single T cell receptor (beta chain) sequence along with its context. Antigen specificity is unknown. This sample was included in a study of shared clonotypes between healthy human individuals. Study summary: Each donor's CD4 naive and CD4 memory cells filled three plates apiece, CD8 naive two, and CD8 memory one. Study-wide findings and caveats: The represented genetic and exposure-history diversity was limited by the small number of donors. An expected dependence of interdonor clonotype sharing on sequencing depth was noted. A few donors held about 5% of naive CD4 clonotypes in common.

Assay: immunoSEQ multiplex PCR; the TCRdb copy retains only in-frame clones and omits some. The top ten hold over 1.5% of the sample, which has about 2.2 million clones, approximately 92% seen once. Naive CD8 populations comprised CD45RO-negative cells positively selected for CCR7, excluding terminally differentiated effector memory CD45RA+ cells. The receptor was isolated from a young man in good health. Some clones in this sample may be carry-over from other donors' samples. Sequenced material: naive CD8+ T cells from PBMCs.

The CDR3 DNA is TGCGCCAGCAGCTTGGCCATGCAAGGGTCAGGGGCCAACGTCCTGACTTTC. Translated, it gives CASSLAMQGSGANVLTF. The chain couples TRBV5-1 to TRBJ2-6; D gene unclear. V lost 0 bases and J 4 bases, leaving 14 bases between the germline ends. CDR1 is SGHRS, CDR2 YFSETQ, per germline. The CDR3 is 17 amino acids.